A single TCR beta chain is shown here with its context. The CDR3 runs to 13 residues. CDR1 is SEHNR and CDR2 is FQNEAQ in the germline V gene (reference sequence). V dropped 8 bases and J dropped 0; count of bases not matched to a gene: 0. This record belongs to a study of cytomegalovirus exposure and HLA in healthy donors. PCR amplification relied on 60 Vbeta primers (plus 13 Jbeta primers). The table came from immunoSEQ multiplex PCR; TCRdb's copy has only in-frame clones and leaves some out. The profile shows roughly 300,000 clones, roughly 88% of them singletons. The source is a man aged 35 to 55 in good health and CMV-seropositive. The sequenced sample consisted of PBMCs. The chain links TRBV7-9 to TRBJ1-2; 10 bases fit TRBD1. Here the CDR3 DNA reads TGTGCCAGCGGGACAGGGGCTAACTATGGCTACACCTTC. This gives the protein CASGTGANYGYTF.